This record covers a single TCR beta chain. Germline trimming cut 5 bases from V and 0 bases from J; bases unmatched to any gene: 11. Germline V gene sequence: CDR1 SGHTA, CDR2 FQGNSA. CDR3 length equals 17 residues. Per the original methods: Amplification from reference gene primers served as the basis for estimated nucleated cell counts. The protocol was immunoSEQ multiplex PCR, while the TCRdb copy is restricted to in-frame clones and leaves out a portion. The D gene and trimming were derived from the DNA, and the V and J assignments and clone size from that table. The data show over 200,000 clones, approximately 90% seen once. These data belong to a study of blood T cell repertoires in COVID-19.

Sequencing used peripheral blood. This sequence originates from a man between 40 and 49 years old with acute or convalescent COVID-19. V usage is TRBV7-2 and J usage is TRBJ2-7; 9 positions agree with TRBD2. Here the CDR3 reads CASSAAGGPLSSYEQYF. The CDR3 nucleotides are TGTGCCAGCAGCGCTGCGGGAGGGCCTCTGAGCTCCTACGAGCAGTACTTC.